This is a list of T cell receptor beta chains from one sample in a study of cytomegalovirus exposure and HLA in healthy donors. The method was immunoSEQ multiplex PCR; TCRdb's version includes in-frame clones alone and lacks a portion of them. The table records 200,000 or so clones, roughly 84% of them present only once. The sequenced material came from PBMCs. These receptors all come from a woman younger than 45 in good health and CMV-seropositive. Both conserved end residues are part of each CDR3. The D gene is left open where the match is weak. Clone size is not always given. Where it is, it says once, few, many or a class for expanded clones.

TRBD1	-	TRBV9	TRBJ1-5	TGTGCCAGCAGCGCAGGGACAGGGAATCAGCCCCAGCATTTT	CASSAGTGNQPQHF
TRBD1	-	TRBV11-1	TRBJ2-1	TGTGCCAGCGAACAGGGGGCGTCCAATGAGCAGTTCTTC	CASEQGASNEQFF
-	-	TRBV9	TRBJ2-3	TGTGCCAGCAGCGTAGGTCCCGGGGTCCGGGAAGATACGCAGTATTTT	CASSVGPGVREDTQYF
TRBD1	-	TRBV7-6	TRBJ1-5	TGTGCCAGCAGCTTAGAAAGCGGACAGGGAAATCAGCCCCAGCATTTT	CASSLESGQGNQPQHF
TRBD2	-	TRBV10-1	TRBJ2-7	TGCGCCAGCAGTGAGGGGACTAGCGGATACGAGCAGTACTTC	CASSEGTSGYEQYF
-	-	TRBV29-1	TRBJ1-2	TGCAGCGTTGAATCCTCGGAGGTCTATGGCTACACCTTC	CSVESSEVYGYTF
-	-	TRBV5-1	TRBJ2-3	TGCGCCAGCCACCCTCTGACACCCGCCACAGATACGCAGTATTTT	CASHPLTPATDTQYF
TRBD1	-	TRBV18	TRBJ2-1	TGTGCCAGCTCTCCCCTCCCGGGACAGGGATACAATGAGCAGTTCTTC	CASSPLPGQGYNEQFF
-	once	TRBV5-6	TRBJ2-6	TGTGCCAGCAGCGACGACAGGCTGGGTGGGGCCAACGTCCTGACTTTC	CASSDDRLGGANVLTF
TRBD1	-	TRBV2	TRBJ2-7	TGTGCCAGCAGTGAAGCCGGACAGGGGGACTCCTACGAGCAGTACTTC	CASSEAGQGDSYEQYF
-	-	TRBV18	TRBJ2-3	TGTGCCAGCTCATCGGTTCAGGGGCTTAGCACAGATACGCAGTATTTT	CASSSVQGLSTDTQYF
TRBD2	-	TRBV2	TRBJ2-2	TGTGCCAGCATTAGGGGAGGGGCCGGGGAGCTGTTTTTT	CASIRGGAGELFF
TRBD2	-	TRBV7-9	TRBJ2-1	TGTGCCAGCACCTCTCGGGAGGCAATCCATGAGCAGTTCTTC	CASTSREAIHEQFF
TRBD2	-	TRBV6-5	TRBJ2-7	TGTGCCAGCAGTCCAGTTGGGGGGGCCTACGAGCAGTACTTC	CASSPVGGAYEQYF
TRBD1	-	TRBV28	TRBJ2-1	TGTGCCAGCAGGGACCGGGACAGGGTGATCAATGAGCAGTTCTTC	CASRDRDRVINEQFF
TRBD1	-	TRBV5-1	TRBJ1-1	TGCGCCAGCAGGAAGGAAGGGGGCGCGGGAAACACTGAAGCTTTCTTT	CASRKEGGAGNTEAFF
TRBD1	-	TRBV5-1	TRBJ1-1	TGCGCCAGCAGCCCCATACAGGGGATCGAAGCTTTCTTT	CASSPIQGIEAFF
-	-	TRBV29-1	TRBJ2-6	TGCAGCGTTGGTCCGGTCTCTGGGGCCAACGTCCTGACTTTC	CSVGPVSGANVLTF
-	-	TRBV11-2	TRBJ1-1	TGTGCCAGCAGCCTGACAGGGAACACTGAAGCTTTCTTT	CASSLTGNTEAFF
-	few	TRBV6-5	TRBJ1-5	TGTGCCAGCAGCCCCTTAAGCAATCAGCCCCAGCATTTT	CASSPLSNQPQHF
-	few	TRBV5-1	TRBJ1-3	TGCGCCAGCAGCTTTAGTGCGGACTCTGGAAACACCATATATTTT	CASSFSADSGNTIYF
-	many	TRBV5-1	TRBJ1-1	TGCGCCAGCAGCTTGGACAGTAACACTGAAGCTTTCTTT	CASSLDSNTEAFF
-	-	TRBV27	TRBJ2-5	TGTGCCAGCAGTCCCCCGGGAATACTGGCTGGGGGGATAGAGACCCAGTACTTC	CASSPPGILAGGIETQYF
-	-	TRBV6-5	TRBJ2-1	TGTGCCAGCAAAAGGTTTGAGGCGAATGAGCAGTTCTTC	CASKRFEANEQFF
-	-	TRBV18	TRBJ2-7	TGTGCCAGCTCCCCAGGGCAGGGGTCGTCCTACGAGCAGTACTTC	CASSPGQGSSYEQYF
-	-	TRBV5-1	TRBJ1-1	TGCGCCAGCGGTGGGGAGGGTCGGATAACTGAAGCTTTCTTT	CASGGEGRITEAFF
TRBD1	few	TRBV25-1	TRBJ2-7	TGTGCCAGCAGTGAGGGGACAGCCTCCTACGAGCAGTACTTC	CASSEGTASYEQYF
-	few	TRBV28	TRBJ2-7	TGTGCCAGCAGTCCTGGGGGGGGCGACGAGCAGTACTTC	CASSPGGGDEQYF
TRBD2	-	TRBV7-9	TRBJ2-1	TGTGCCAGCAGCTGGGCTAGCGGGAACAATGAGCAGTTCTTC	CASSWASGNNEQFF
-	-	TRBV29-1	TRBJ2-3	TGCAGCGTTGATGTGGCAGGCCCTCTCACAGATACGCAGTATTTT	CSVDVAGPLTDTQYF
-	-	TRBV30	TRBJ1-2	TGTGCCTGGACGGGTGACTCTGCTAACTATGGCTACACCTTC	CAWTGDSANYGYTF
-	once	TRBV15	TRBJ1-5	TGTGCCACCAGCAGAGATAACAGGGAAGAGCCCCAGCATTTT	CATSRDNREEPQHF
-	-	TRBV7-9	TRBJ2-6	TGTGCCAGCAGCCCAAACCAGGTCTTCTCTGGGGCCAACGTCCTGACTTTC	CASSPNQVFSGANVLTF
-	few	TRBV7-9	TRBJ2-7	TGTGCCAGCAGCGAGGGTGATTCCTACGAGCAGTACTTC	CASSEGDSYEQYF
-	once	TRBV11-2	TRBJ2-6	TGTGCCAGCAGCTTAGGACTAGCTGGGGCCAACGTCCTGACTTTC	CASSLGLAGANVLTF
TRBD1	-	TRBV29-1	TRBJ2-3	TGCAGCGGCGGAGACAGGGGGCTGGGAGATACGCAGTATTTT	CSGGDRGLGDTQYF
TRBD2	-	TRBV6-1	TRBJ2-1	TGTGCCAGCAGTGACGTCGGCAGACTAGCGGGAACCTACAATGAGCAGTTCTTC	CASSDVGRLAGTYNEQFF
TRBD2	-	TRBV6-1	TRBJ2-1	TGTGCCACGGGACTAGCGGGCTCCTACAATGAGCAGTTCTTC	CATGLAGSYNEQFF
TRBD1	once	TRBV25-1	TRBJ2-1	TGTGCCAGCAGTGAATTTAGGCCGGGACAGGGGATGATCAATGAGCAGTTCTTC	CASSEFRPGQGMINEQFF
-	-	TRBV2	TRBJ2-3	TGTGCCAGCAGGGTCTCTTGGCGGATCACAGATACGCAGTATTTT	CASRVSWRITDTQYF
-	-	TRBV5-1	TRBJ2-3	TGCGCCAGCAGCTTGCCCCAGCCAGGGGACACAGATACGCAGTATTTT	CASSLPQPGDTDTQYF
-	-	TRBV6-1	TRBJ1-3	TGTGCCAGCAGTGACAGGGAGGGATTGGGAAACACCATATATTTT	CASSDREGLGNTIYF
-	-	TRBV11-2	TRBJ2-7	TGTGCCAGCAGCTTAGAAAGGGGCCGGAGCGAGCAGTACTTC	CASSLERGRSEQYF
-	-	TRBV13	TRBJ2-7	TGTGCCAGCAGCTTAGCGGGATCCTACGAGCAGTACTTC	CASSLAGSYEQYF
TRBD2	-	TRBV10-2	TRBJ2-7	TGCGCCAGCAGTGAGGCCCCGGGACTAGCGGTCGAGCAGTACTTC	CASSEAPGLAVEQYF
-	-	TRBV5-1	TRBJ2-7	TGCGCCAGCAGCTTGGGTAACTACGAGCAGTACTTC	CASSLGNYEQYF
TRBD2	-	TRBV5-4	TRBJ2-1	TGTGCCAGCAGCTTGGGCGGGACTAGCGGGAGATACAATGAGCAGTTCTTC	CASSLGGTSGRYNEQFF
-	-	TRBV5-6	TRBJ2-7	TGTGCCAGCAGCTTGGTTGGGGGCATCTCCTACGAGCAGTACTTC	CASSLVGGISYEQYF
-	once	TRBV6-5	TRBJ1-2	TGTGCCAGCAGTTACAACGGGGGGCAAGAGGACTACACCTTC	CASSYNGGQEDYTF
TRBD1	-	TRBV5-1	TRBJ1-2	TGCGCCAGCAGCTTGGCTCCAGGACAGGAGACTAAACCCTATGGCTACACCTTC	CASSLAPGQETKPYGYTF
TRBD2	-	TRBV4-1	TRBJ2-7	TGCGCCAGCAGCCAAGAAGGCGGCCTCACTAGCGGGAGGTCCTACGAGCAGTACTTC	CASSQEGGLTSGRSYEQYF
TRBD2	once	TRBV6-1	TRBJ2-1	TGTGCCAGCAGTGAAAGGGGTCTAGCGGGAACTCAGTTCTTC	CASSERGLAGTQFF
TRBD2	once	TRBV28	TRBJ2-7	TGTGCCAGCAGAACTAGCGGACAATACGAGCAGTACTTC	CASRTSGQYEQYF
TRBD2	-	TRBV28	TRBJ2-1	TGTGCCAGCAGTTTAGGGACTAGCGGGAGCAATGAGCAGTTCTTC	CASSLGTSGSNEQFF
TRBD1	-	TRBV19	TRBJ2-3	TGTGCCAGTAGTATACAGGGACAGTTCGATACGCAGTATTTT	CASSIQGQFDTQYF
-	once	TRBV6-5	TRBJ1-1	TGTGCCAGCACCCGCGGAGGGATATGGAACACTGAAGCTTTCTTT	CASTRGGIWNTEAFF
-	-	TRBV25-1	TRBJ1-2	TGTGCCAGCAGTGAGACGGCGGCCCTTGATTATGGCTACACCTTC	CASSETAALDYGYTF